This T cell receptor (beta chain) comes out of a study of blood T cell repertoires in COVID-19 (dated by TCRdb to about 2020). A note on the overall study: Samples covering the acute and convalescent phases of COVID-19 were provided by collaborators in the United States, Italy and Spain. A de-identified subject ID, COVID-19 status, age in years and sex were almost always included in the sample metadata. Deeply sampled blood TCRbeta repertoires from subjects exposed to, actively infected with, or recovered from COVID-19 were included in the dataset. The material from the prospective study consisted of cDNA or gDNA derived from T cells, B-cell-depleted T cells, or PBMCs. The samples were drawn from the first 160 participants of the ongoing ImmuneRACE study and from 1,254 subjects provided by 6 global collaborators. The repertoires were released in a freely available public database meant as a resource for research on the immune response to SARS-CoV-2. Where available, HLA class I and class II types were obtained from metadata supplied by the sample provider rather than from assay-based typing. The paper as a whole reports these results and caveats: Clinical and demographic metadata were provided uncurated, with the amount varying by source and participant.

TCRbeta CDR3 regions were amplified from genomic DNA using the immunoSEQ Assay, a bias-controlled multiplex PCR. The paper's processing steps were these. The number of nucleated cells in each sample was estimated by amplification of reference gene primers within the assay. To quantify the absolute abundance of each unique TCRbeta CDR3 rearrangement, sequence reads were collapsed and filtered. For each sample, productive Simpson clonality was calculated as the square root of Simpson's diversity index over productive rearrangements. As stored in TCRdb, this immuneACCESS dataset retains in-frame rearrangements with V and J assigned. A fraction of the clones does not appear; measured against another copy, unresolved V genes explain less than half of the discrepancy, and the remainder lacks a known reason. V and J calls plus clone size are reproduced from that table; the DNA served to infer D and trimming. This sample holds some 120,000 clones; 75% to 90% were observed only once. Around 2% of the sample is taken by the ten largest.

Whole blood was collected in K2EDTA tubes by collaborating institutions according to the institutions' own protocols. For TCRbeta analysis, collaborators shipped samples in one of three forms: frozen whole blood, isolated PBMCs, or DNA extracted from either of those sample types. The CDR3 holds 13 amino acids from the cysteine to the phenylalanine. CDR3 DNA is the only sequence kept; it has 39 bases, read in frame from the first base. Sequences MNHEY (CDR1) and SVGAGI (CDR2) are obtained from the germline V gene. The junction carries 16 bases between V and J, which are trimmed by 7 bases and 6 bases respectively. As concerns this clone: What antigen it recognizes has not been identified. Base qualities are not recorded, but no much larger clone differs from it by a single base.

The V gene is TRBV6-5 and the J gene is TRBJ2-7, and possibly TRBD1, on 6 matching bases. Input material: peripheral blood. The origin of this receptor is a man under 40 with acute or convalescent COVID-19. The DNA sequence reads TGTGCCAGCAAAAGAACAGGGAAGGGCGAGCAGTACTTC. Its protein is CASKRTGKGEQYF.